Reported below is one TCR beta chain. Its antigen remains unknown. These data belong to a study of regulatory T cells in long-lasting Graves disease. On the study more broadly: The study enrolled newly diagnosed Graves' patients on antithyroid drugs under 3 months.

Sequencing libraries for TCR beta were prepared with iRepertoire HTBI primers and Arm-PCR of CDR3 regions. Each CDR3 protein gets one entry after TCRdb re-called the multiplex PCR reads with MiXCR. Of about 370,000 distinct CDR3 sequences listed, about 16% are singletons. Time point noted: newly diagnosed GD, antithyroid drugs for less than 3 months. There was RNA extracted from PBMCs, and the TCR library was made from it. Germline V gives CDR1 SGHTA, CDR2 FQGNSA. CDR3 length equals 13 residues. Trimming stripped 3 bases from V and 9 bases from J, with 14 bases between. Broader study findings: Newly diagnosed Graves' patients exceeded persistent ones in TCR diversity.

The receptor was derived from a female donor with Graves disease. V and J are TRBV7-2 and TRBJ1-2; no clear D gene. Material: peripheral blood mononuclear cells (PBMCs), obtained at new diagnosis, from a patient treated with antithyroid drugs. The CDR3 spells CASSLRGGESYTF. In DNA, the CDR3 is TGTGCCAGCAGCTTGAGAGGCGGTGAGAGCTACACCTTC.